The 22 T cell receptor beta chains below all came from one sample that was sequenced in a study of cytomegalovirus exposure and HLA in healthy donors. A multiplex PCR was run with 60 Vbeta primers and 13 Jbeta primers. Profiling relied on immunoSEQ multiplex PCR, and the TCRdb table lists in-frame clones only, not all of them. The table lists more than 150,000 clones, over 75% of them singletons. What was sequenced was PBMCs. The receptors here all came from a girl under two years old in good health and CMV-seronegative.

Worth noting for this clone: The same CDR3 also results from other DNA sequences found in this sample. The chain uses TRBV11-2 and TRBJ1-5, with D possibly TRBD1 on 5 matching bases. Germline lookup yields CDR1 SGHAT and CDR2 FQNNGV. The V and J ends lost 1 base and 13 bases respectively, with 14 bases between them. The CDR3 loop spans 13 amino acids. This chain's CDR3 is CASSLGVGGAQHF. CDR3 nucleotide sequence: TGTGCCAGCAGCTTAGGGGTGGGAGGGGCTCAGCATTTT.

V gene TRBV7-7 combines with J gene TRBJ2-1, with 10 bases aligning to TRBD2. The CDR3 runs 15 residues. Germline V CDR1 and CDR2: SSHAT, FNYEAQ (reference sequence). Trimming cost V 3 bases and J 3 bases; bases outside gene matches: 2. The CDR3 reads CASSFSGRLYNEQFF. The CDR3 bases are TGTGCCAGCAGCTTTAGCGGGAGGCTCTACAATGAGCAGTTCTTC.

The chain uses TRBV9 and TRBJ2-4; tentatively, D is TRBD2 (7 bases). This CDR3 spans 13 amino acids. Germline values: CDR1 SGDLS, CDR2 YYNGEE. V dropped 2 bases and J dropped 8 bases, with 11 bases sitting between them. CDR3 residues: CASSVREGDIQYF. The DNA for the CDR3 is TGTGCCAGCAGCGTGAGGGAGGGGGACATTCAGTACTTC.

The chain carries TRBV7-2 and TRBJ2-5, with 9 bases lining up with TRBD1. The length of the CDR3 is 15 residues. V trimming: 3 bases; J trimming: 4 bases; junction bases outside the gene matches: 6. In germline, CDR1 is SGHTA, CDR2 FQGNSA. The CDR3 region is CASSLDRGWGETQYF. For the CDR3, the DNA is TGTGCCAGCAGCTTGGACAGGGGATGGGGAGAGACCCAGTACTTC.

The chain's CDR3 is CASSLRGQGPGEQFF. The DNA of the CDR3 is TGTGCCAGCAGCTTAAGGGGACAGGGACCGGGTGAGCAGTTCTTC. This chain connects TRBV7-9 to TRBJ2-1; 9 positions match TRBD1. CDR3 size: 15 residues. Germline V CDR1 and CDR2: SEHNR, FQNEAQ (reference sequence). With 2 bases clipped from V and 9 bases from J, the junction kept 8 bases outside the gene matches.

V gene TRBV5-4 combines with J gene TRBJ2-7; 11 nucleotides line up with TRBD2. J was trimmed by 2 bases and V by 4 bases; bases with no gene match: 5. The CDR3 is made up of 15 amino acids. The germline V gene has CDR1 SGHNT and CDR2 YYREEE (reference sequence). DNA of the CDR3: TGTGCCAGCAGCCCTGTAGCGGGAGGGCCCTACGAGCAGTACTTC. Protein: CASSPVAGGPYEQYF.

The chain joins TRBV7-3 to TRBJ2-3; perhaps TRBD2 as D (6 bases). The CDR3 is 14 amino acids. CDR1 is SGHTA, CDR2 FQGTGA, per germline. V was shortened by 5 bases and J by 4 bases, with 13 bases between the two germline ends. As DNA, the CDR3 is TGTGCCAGCAGCCTAGGGACTCCCCCAGATACGCAGTATTTT. Translation: CASSLGTPPDTQYF.

The V and J genes are TRBV2 and TRBJ2-3; D gene uncertain. The CDR3 sequence is 13 residues long. The germline V gene encodes CDR1 SNHLY and CDR2 FYNNEI. Trimming stripped 6 bases from V and 3 bases from J, with 10 bases between. The CDR3 DNA reads as TGTGCCAGCAGGATCGAGGTAACAGATACGCAGTATTTT. Translated: CASRIEVTDTQYF.

The chain has TRBV5-6 and TRBJ1-3; a possible D gene is TRBD1 (6 bases). V was trimmed by 2 bases and J by 0 bases, leaving 12 bases between them. This CDR3 comprises 16 residues. Germline loops: CDR1 SGHDT, CDR2 YYEEEE. CDR3 amino acids: CASSLLGHSSGNTIYF. The CDR3 DNA reads TGTGCCAGCAGCTTATTGGGACACAGCTCTGGAAACACCATATATTTT.

CDR3 region: CASRSDRDGEKLFF. For the CDR3, the DNA is TGTGCCAGCAGGAGCGACAGGGATGGTGAAAAACTGTTTTTT. The rearrangement joins TRBV6-5 to TRBJ1-4; 7 nucleotides align to TRBD1. This CDR3 region has 14 residues. Germline CDR1 reads MNHEY; CDR2 reads SVGAGI. J gave up 7 bases and V 6 bases, and 8 bases lay outside the gene matches.

This clone was seen a handful of times. The chain recombines TRBV5-1 with TRBJ2-7; TRBD1 might be the D (6 bases). From germline, CDR1 is SGHRS and CDR2 YFSETQ. V lost 4 bases, J lost 5 bases, and 13 bases lay in between. The CDR3 has 13 residues. This CDR3 reads CASSRQDSHEQYF. The CDR3, as DNA: TGCGCCAGCAGCCGACAGGATTCCCACGAGCAGTACTTC.

This chain links TRBV25-1 with TRBJ1-1, with a possible D match to TRBD1 (5 bases). Trimming pared 2 bases from V and 5 bases from J, leaving 9 bases between. CDR1 and CDR2 (germline): MGHDK, SYGVNS. The CDR3 sequence is 13 residues long. The CDR3 DNA follows: TGTGCCAGCAGTGAAATCGGGACTACTGAAGCTTTCTTT. It codes for CASSEIGTTEAFF.

Only one count was recorded for this clone. This chain uses TRBV9 with TRBJ1-1, with 8 positions matching TRBD1. The V segment lost 0 bases and the J segment 0 bases; nucleotides outside the gene matches: 13. Germline CDR1 and CDR2: SGDLS and YYNGEE. The CDR3 runs to 19 residues. The CDR3 DNA sequence: TGTGCCAGCAGCGTAGTAGGGTCAGGGGGCACAAGGATGAACACTGAAGCTTTCTTT. This translates into CASSVVGSGGTRMNTEAFF.

As to this clone: The germline gene is not matched at one end of the junction; a read error may be the cause. The chain employs TRBV15 and TRBJ2-1, with D unresolved. The CDR3 extends over 13 amino acids. Germline V gene data show CDR1 as LNHNV and CDR2 as YYDKDF (reference sequence). CDR3 DNA: TGTGCCACCAGCAGAGTCGTCTACTATGAGCAGTTCTTC. Translating gives CATSRVVYYEQFF.

The CDR3 DNA follows: TGTGCCAGCAGTTATTCCCCGGGACAACGAAACGAGCAGTACTTC. Translation gives CASSYSPGQRNEQYF. The chain recombines TRBV27 with TRBJ2-7, with D perhaps TRBD1 (6 bases). This CDR3 contains 15 residues. Trimming took 4 bases from V and 5 from J, leaving 18 bases between them. Germline V lookup: CDR1 MNHEY, CDR2 SMNVEV (reference sequence).

The chain joins TRBV5-1 to TRBJ2-5; TRBD1 is a possible D gene (5 bases). The CDR3 spans 14 residues. Germline V lookup: CDR1 SGHRS, CDR2 YFSETQ. The V end lost 0 bases, the J end lost 3 bases, and 9 bases lay between the germline ends. The CDR3 here is CASSLGTSEETQYF. CDR3 DNA sequence: TGCGCCAGCAGCTTGGGGACATCTGAAGAGACCCAGTACTTC.

The V and J genes are TRBV5-4 and TRBJ1-1, with D tentatively TRBD1 (5 bases). Germline V gene sequence: CDR1 SGHNT, CDR2 YYREEE (reference sequence). This CDR3 contains 13 residues. V lost 0 bases to trimming and J lost 5 bases, with 8 bases between them. The CDR3 region is CASSLGGGTEAFF. The CDR3 DNA follows: TGTGCCAGCAGCTTGGGGGGGGGAACTGAAGCTTTCTTT.

V gene TRBV6-5 combines with J gene TRBJ1-4; D is uncertain. V was trimmed by 4 bases and J by 5 bases, leaving 8 bases between them. Germline V lookup: CDR1 MNHEY, CDR2 SVGAGI. This CDR3 has 13 amino acids. The CDR3 DNA sequence: TGTGCCAGCAGTTTCGGAGCAAATGAAAAACTGTTTTTT. Its translation is CASSFGANEKLFF.

CDR3: CASSLQRGMQPQHF. The CDR3 nucleotides read TGTGCCAGCAGCTTGCAAAGGGGTATGCAGCCCCAGCATTTT. The chain uses TRBV5-6 and TRBJ1-5; D might be TRBD1 (5 bases). CDR1 and CDR2 from the germline V gene are SGHDT and YYEEEE. Trimming left V 1 base short and J 7 bases short, with 12 bases between. The CDR3 totals 14 residues.

The V and J genes are TRBV7-8 and TRBJ2-7; TRBD2 matches at 11 bases. This CDR3 spans 17 amino acids. The germline V gene encodes CDR1 SGHVS and CDR2 FQNEAQ. Trimming removed 5 bases from V and 6 bases from J; junction bases left unmatched: 15. CDR3 nucleotides: TGTGCCAGCAGCCCCCGGGTAGCGGGAGGGCGTTTTGGCGAGCAGTACTTC. This codes for CASSPRVAGGRFGEQYF.

The chain carries TRBV2 and TRBJ2-3; TRBD2 matches 7 bases. The CDR3 is 15 amino acids. With 4 bases clipped from V and 1 base from J, the junction kept 5 bases outside the gene matches. Germline CDR1 is SNHLY and CDR2 is FYNNEI. This chain's CDR3 is CASSVGGTRTDTQYF. CDR3 sequence (DNA): TGTGCCAGCAGTGTGGGGGGGACTCGCACAGATACGCAGTATTTT.

The J gene is TRBJ1-2, the V gene TRBV19, with 9 bases matching TRBD1. The germline gives CDR1 LNHDA, CDR2 SQIVND (reference sequence). This CDR3 spans 14 amino acids. Trimming took 1 base from V and 4 from J; bases not matched to a gene: 1. The CDR3 DNA is TGTGCCAGTAGTATAGGGGGACAGGGCTATGGCTACACCTTC. Protein sequence: CASSIGGQGYGYTF. Complete variable domain (other parts from reference TRBV19 and TRBJ1-2): DGGITQSPKYLFRKEGQNVTLSCEQNLNHDAMYWYRQDPGQGLRLIYYSQIVNDFQKGDIAEGYSVSREKKESFPLTVTSAQKNPTAFYLCASSIGGQGYGYTFGSGTRLTVV.